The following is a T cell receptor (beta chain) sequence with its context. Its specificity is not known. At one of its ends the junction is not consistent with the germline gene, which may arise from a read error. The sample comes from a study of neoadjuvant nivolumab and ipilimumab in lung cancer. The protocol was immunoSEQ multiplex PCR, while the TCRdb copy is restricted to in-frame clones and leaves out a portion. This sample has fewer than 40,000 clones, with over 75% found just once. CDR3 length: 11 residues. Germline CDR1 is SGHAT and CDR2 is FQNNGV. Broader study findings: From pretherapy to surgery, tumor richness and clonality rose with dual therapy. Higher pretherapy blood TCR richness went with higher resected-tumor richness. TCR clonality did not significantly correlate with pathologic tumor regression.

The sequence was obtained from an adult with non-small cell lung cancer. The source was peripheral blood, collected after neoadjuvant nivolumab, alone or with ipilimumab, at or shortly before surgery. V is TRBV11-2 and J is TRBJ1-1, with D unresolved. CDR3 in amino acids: CASSFHTEAFF. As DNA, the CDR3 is TGTGCCAGCAGCTTCCACACCGAAGCTTTCTTT.